This entry lists 29 T cell receptor beta chains sequenced from one sample in a study of shared clonotypes between healthy human individuals. Terminally differentiated effector memory CD45RA+ cells were excluded by CCR7 positive selection of CD45RO-negative cells. Data came from immunoSEQ multiplex PCR; TCRdb stores just in-frame clones and leaves some out. The sample has 1.5 million to 2.5 million clones; about 95% are singletons. Sequenced material: naive CD8+ T cells sorted from blood. These receptors were obtained from a man aged 18-30 years in good health.

This sequence joins TRBV6-1 and TRBJ2-7; D gene uncertain. Germline CDR1 reads MNHNS; CDR2 reads SASEGT. CDR3 length: 14 amino acids. Trimming removed 2 bases at V and 3 bases at J, with 11 bases between. CDR3 in amino acids: CASSETMVLYEQYF. The CDR3 DNA sequence: TGTGCCAGCAGTGAAACGATGGTTCTCTACGAGCAGTACTTC.

The rearrangement joins TRBV7-6 to TRBJ2-5; the D gene is possibly TRBD1 (6 bases). Germline CDR1 is SGHVS and CDR2 is FNYEAQ. The CDR3 is 14 amino acids. V was cut by 1 base and J by 5 bases, with 11 bases left in between. CDR3 DNA: TGTGCCAGCAGCTTAGGGCAGGGGACCGAGACCCAGTACTTC. Amino acid sequence: CASSLGQGTETQYF.

The chain employs TRBV5-3 and TRBJ1-6, with 7 bases aligning to TRBD1. Being an ORF, TRBV5-3 has a function that is uncertain. The CDR3 is made up of 15 amino acids. V lost 5 bases and J lost 6; bases outside the gene matches: 8. CDR3 protein: CARRSKRDSNSPLHF. In DNA, the CDR3 is TGTGCCAGAAGATCGAAAAGGGACAGTAATTCACCCCTCCACTTT.

The chain uses TRBV27 and TRBJ2-1, with a tentative D call TRBD1 (5 bases). The V and J ends lost 7 bases and 1 base respectively, with 14 bases between them. The CDR3 sequence is 15 residues long. CDR1 is MNHEY, CDR2 SMNVEV, per germline (reference sequence). CDR3 DNA: TGTGCCAGCACTAAGGACATTGGGTCCTACAATGAGCAGTTCTTC. Translating gives CASTKDIGSYNEQFF.

About this clone: The same CDR3 also results from other DNA sequences found in this sample. V and J are TRBV5-4 and TRBJ2-7, with D possibly being TRBD2 (5 bases). V lost 0 bases, J lost 1 base, and 8 bases lay in between. Germline V gene sequence: CDR1 SGHNT, CDR2 YYREEE (reference sequence). The CDR3 is 14 residues long. The DNA for the CDR3 is TGTGCCAGCAGCTTGGGAGGGTCTTCCTACGAGCAGTACTTC. Residues: CASSLGGSSYEQYF.

The chain joins TRBV7-9 to TRBJ1-2; 8 nucleotides agree with TRBD1. With V trimmed by 0 bases and J by 7 bases, 7 bases remained unmatched. The CDR3 has 15 amino acids. The germline V gene has CDR1 SEHNR and CDR2 FQNEAQ (reference sequence). CDR3 nucleotide sequence: TGTGCCAGCAGCTTAGCGTCAGGGGGCGCCGGTGGCTACACCTTC. It specifies CASSLASGGAGGYTF.

The chain employs TRBV19 and TRBJ1-4, with unresolved D. The CDR3 spans 14 residues. Trimming took 5 bases from V and 5 from J, leaving 12 bases between them. CDR1 LNHDA and CDR2 SQIVND come from the germline V gene (reference sequence). The CDR3 protein is CASSPGISNEKLFF. As DNA, the CDR3 is TGTGCCAGTAGTCCGGGGATCTCCAATGAAAAACTGTTTTTT.

This chain joins TRBV27 and TRBJ2-7; 12 bases line up with TRBD2. Unmatched junction bases numbered 9, after V lost 5 bases and J lost 4 bases. This CDR3 comprises 16 residues. Germline V gene lookup returns CDR1 MNHEY and CDR2 SMNVEV (reference sequence). CDR3 residues: CASSHVLAGGPYEQYF. The CDR3 DNA sequence: TGTGCCAGCAGTCATGTCCTAGCGGGAGGGCCTTACGAGCAGTACTTC.

The CDR3 protein is CASSSVPSYNSPLHF. CDR3 coding DNA: TGTGCCAGCAGTTCGGTCCCCTCCTATAATTCACCCCTCCACTTT. The rearrangement links TRBV6-1 to TRBJ1-6; unclear D gene. This CDR3 has 15 amino acids. Germline lookup yields CDR1 MNHNS and CDR2 SASEGT. The ends were cut back, 5 bases at V and 0 bases at J, with 8 bases in the middle.

The chain links TRBV5-4 to TRBJ2-2; 8 nucleotides line up with TRBD2. The CDR3 totals 15 residues. Looked up from germline, CDR1 is SGHNT and CDR2 is YYREEE (reference sequence). The ends lost 5 bases at V and 6 bases at J; junction bases unmatched: 9. CDR3 DNA: TGTGCCAGCAGTCCAGGGACTAGTCCGGCCGGGGAGCTGTTTTTT. Amino acids: CASSPGTSPAGELFF.

The rearrangement uses TRBV4-1 and TRBJ2-1; 8 bases are shared with TRBD1. V lost 2 bases, J lost 10 bases, and 10 bases stayed unmatched. This CDR3 is 15 amino acids long. CDR1 and CDR2 (germline): MGHRA, YSYEKL. CDR3 sequence reads: CASSQPPQGAGEQFF. The DNA of the CDR3 is TGCGCCAGCAGCCAACCCCCCCAGGGGGCTGGAGAGCAGTTCTTC.

As regards this clone: A much larger clone sits a single nucleotide away, making a read error possible. This sample also contains other DNA sequences that code for the same CDR3. The chain recombines TRBV6-5 with TRBJ2-5; D is ambiguous. CDR3 length: 11 residues. The germline gives CDR1 MNHEY, CDR2 SVGAGI. Trimming cost V 4 bases and J 5 bases, with 5 bases left between them. The CDR3 here is CASSLGETQYF. DNA for the CDR3: TGTGCCAGCAGTTTAGGGGAGACCCAGTACTTC.

The J gene is TRBJ1-2, the V gene TRBV7-6; 7 bases are a match to TRBD1. Germline V lookup: CDR1 SGHVS, CDR2 FNYEAQ. This CDR3 has 15 amino acids. V lost 7 bases, J lost 6 bases, and 14 bases stayed unmatched. CDR3 region: CASTSSDRNEDGYTF. The CDR3 region has the DNA TGTGCCAGCACCTCCTCGGACAGGAATGAGGATGGCTACACCTTC.

V usage is TRBV10-2 and J usage is TRBJ2-3; no clear D gene. The CDR3 spans 12 residues. CDR1 and CDR2 (germline): WSHSY, SAAADI. Trimming took 0 bases from V and 4 from J, leaving 2 bases between them. The CDR3 DNA reads TGCGCCAGCAGTGAGTCCTCAGATACGCAGTATTTT. Translated, it gives CASSESSDTQYF.

This rearrangement joins TRBV7-8 to TRBJ2-3, with D perhaps TRBD2 (6 bases). The CDR3 loop spans 14 amino acids. The germline V and J ends were trimmed by 5 bases and 3 bases, with 12 bases remaining between them. Germline loops: CDR1 SGHVS, CDR2 FQNEAQ. CDR3 DNA sequence: TGTGCCAGCAGCCAACTAGCAGAAACAGATACGCAGTATTTT. This codes for CASSQLAETDTQYF.

The V gene is TRBV5-4, the J gene TRBJ2-1, with TRBD2 matching 11 bases. The CDR3 length is 15 residues. The trim removed 0 bases at V and 12 bases at J, leaving 8 bases unmatched. Germline loops: CDR1 SGHNT, CDR2 YYREEE (reference sequence). In DNA, the CDR3 is TGTGCCAGCAGCTTGGGACTAGCGGGACCGACGGGGCAGTTCTTC. Its protein is CASSLGLAGPTGQFF.

The V and J genes are TRBV5-4 and TRBJ1-3, with 7 bases aligning to TRBD1. The germline CDR1 and CDR2 sequences are SGHNT and YYREEE (reference sequence). This CDR3 comprises 13 residues. The V and J ends lost 4 bases and 8 bases, in that order; junction bases with no gene match: 6. CDR3 coding DNA: TGTGCCAGCAGCGGGGGACAGCCGTACACCATATATTTT. It yields the protein CASSGGQPYTIYF. Based on the CDR3 plus reference TRBV5-4 and TRBJ1-3, the full variable domain is ETGVTQSPTHLIKTRGQQVTLRCSSQSGHNTVSWYQQALGQGPQFIFQYYREEENGRGNFPPRFSGLQFPNYSSELNVNALELDDSALYLCASSGGQPYTIYFGEGSWLTVV.

The rearrangement uses TRBV7-8 and TRBJ2-2, with 12 bases matching TRBD2. The CDR3 has 16 residues. CDR1 SGHVS and CDR2 FQNEAQ come from the germline V gene. With V trimmed by 5 bases and J by 5 bases, 6 bases remained unmatched. This CDR3 reads CASSHQLAGGTGELFF. The CDR3 coding sequence is TGTGCCAGCAGCCACCAACTAGCGGGGGGAACCGGGGAGCTGTTTTTT.

CDR3 sequence (DNA): TGCGCCAGCAGCTTGGGATGGGCGGGGGGACCCGAGTCTACGCAGTATTTT. It yields the protein CASSLGWAGGPESTQYF. The chain has TRBV5-1 and TRBJ2-3, with 8 bases that match TRBD2. The germline V gene encodes CDR1 SGHRS and CDR2 YFSETQ. This CDR3 comprises 17 residues. Unmatched junction bases numbered 14, after V lost 0 bases and J lost 8 bases.

This clone occurred once. The sample holds other DNA sequences that translate to the same CDR3. V and J are TRBV9 and TRBJ2-3; D may be TRBD2 (5 bases). The CDR3 is 15 residues long. CDR1 is SGDLS and CDR2 is YYNGEE in the germline V gene. Trimming cost V 0 bases and J 1 base, with 9 bases left between them. CDR3 amino acids: CASSVASGGTDTQYF. In DNA form, the CDR3 reads TGTGCCAGCAGCGTAGCCTCCGGGGGCACAGATACGCAGTATTTT. Complete variable domain (other parts from reference TRBV9 and TRBJ2-3): DSGVTQTPKHLITATGQRVTLRCSPRSGDLSVYWYQQSLDQGLQFLIQYYNGEERAKGNILERFSAQQFPDLHSELNLSSLELGDSALYFCASSVASGGTDTQYFGPGTRLTVL.

The genes are TRBV9 and TRBJ2-7; 9 positions match TRBD2. In germline, CDR1 is SGDLS, CDR2 YYNGEE. V lost 2 bases to trimming and J lost 5 bases; unmatched junction nucleotides: 5. CDR3 length equals 14 residues. The CDR3 sequence is CASSVSGRVDEQYF. The CDR3 bases are TGTGCCAGCAGCGTTAGCGGGAGAGTCGACGAGCAGTACTTC.

The V call is TRBV6-5, the J call TRBJ2-5; 8 bases agree with TRBD1. V trimming: 3 bases; J trimming: 5 bases; junction bases outside the gene matches: 2. This CDR3 has 13 amino acids. In germline, CDR1 is MNHEY, CDR2 SVGAGI. CDR3 sequence (DNA): TGTGCCAGCAGTTATAACAGGGGGGAGACCCAGTACTTC. Translating it yields CASSYNRGETQYF.

The chain couples TRBV6-5 to TRBJ2-5; 12 positions match TRBD2. V dropped 5 bases and J dropped 2; count of bases not matched to a gene: 3. The V gene's germline CDR1 is MNHEY and CDR2 SVGAGI. This CDR3 spans 15 amino acids. Written as DNA, the CDR3 is TGTGCCAGCAGTCGGACTAGCGGGGATCAAGAGACCCAGTACTTC. Its protein product is CASSRTSGDQETQYF.

About this clone itself: Other DNA sequences in this specimen translate into the identical CDR3. J is TRBJ2-3 and V is TRBV7-9, with a tentative D call TRBD2 (5 bases). In germline, CDR1 is SEHNR, CDR2 FQNEAQ (reference sequence). The ends were cut back, 5 bases at V and 2 bases at J, with 8 bases in the middle. This CDR3 is built from 13 residues. For the CDR3, the DNA is TGTGCCAGCAGCCTTAGCGTCACAGATACGCAGTATTTT. Residues: CASSLSVTDTQYF.

Comments on this clone: This sample also contains other DNA sequences that code for the same CDR3. This sequence joins TRBV6-5 and TRBJ2-7, with a weak D call TRBD2 (6 bases). The CDR3 runs 14 residues. Looked up from germline, CDR1 is MNHEY and CDR2 is SVGAGI. Trimming left V 2 bases short and J 3 bases short, with 11 bases between. The CDR3 nucleotides read TGTGCCAGCAGTTACGGAGGGCAGAGCTACGAGCAGTACTTC. Protein product: CASSYGGQSYEQYF.

The rearrangement links TRBV14 to TRBJ2-7; no reliable D call. The CDR3 is 14 amino acids. Looked up from germline, CDR1 is SGHDN and CDR2 is FVKESK. V lost 3 bases, J lost 6 bases, and 15 bases lay in between. CDR3 amino acids: CASSHHPGRIEQYF. The CDR3 DNA follows: TGTGCCAGCAGCCATCACCCGGGTCGCATCGAGCAGTACTTC. Filled out from reference TRBV14 and TRBJ2-7, the complete variable domain reads EAGVTQFPSHSVIEKGQTVTLRCDPISGHDNLYWYRRVMGKEIKFLLHFVKESKQDESGMPNNRFLAERTGGTYSTLKVQPAELEDSGVYFCASSHHPGRIEQYFGPGTRLTVT.

This chain links TRBV7-9 with TRBJ2-5; D is unresolved. The V gene's germline CDR1 is SEHNR and CDR2 FQNEAQ (reference sequence). Trimming took 5 bases from V and 1 from J, leaving 17 bases between them. This CDR3 is 16 amino acids long. This CDR3 reads CASSDHLIPAQETQYF. The CDR3 nucleotides are TGTGCCAGCAGCGACCACTTGATACCAGCCCAAGAGACCCAGTACTTC.

V is TRBV19 and J is TRBJ2-7; TRBD1 aligns across 11 bases. The junction had 15 bases not matched to a gene; V was cut back by 6 bases and J by 5 bases. This CDR3 is 17 amino acids long. In germline, CDR1 is LNHDA, CDR2 SQIVND (reference sequence). The CDR3 bases are TGTGCCAGTAGGAGAACGGACAGGGGGCGAATTTTGGACGAGCAGTACTTC. Its translation: CASRRTDRGRILDEQYF.

In its sample, this clone was seen once. The CDR3 DNA reads as TGTGCCAGCAGCACAAATACGGAGCTGGAAAAACTGTTTTTT. Its translation: CASSTNTELEKLFF. This chain connects TRBV27 to TRBJ1-4; no clear D gene. CDR3 length: 14 amino acids. Germline-derived CDR1 and CDR2 are MNHEY and SMNVEV (reference sequence). The germline V and J ends were trimmed by 6 bases and 8 bases, with 16 bases remaining between them.